The clone carrying this T cell receptor beta chain appeared a single time. The sample originates from a study of blood T cell repertoires in COVID-19. Study overall: Acute-phase and convalescent COVID-19 samples originated in the United States, Italy and Spain. In each case, the material was cDNA or gDNA derived from T cells, B-cell-depleted T cells, or PBMCs.

In the original workflow: Amplification from reference gene primers served as the basis for estimated nucleated cell counts. Sequencing was performed with immunoSEQ multiplex PCR; in TCRdb, only in-frame clones are kept and a portion is missing. V and J calls and clone size are given by that table; D and trimming were obtained from the DNA. The sample lists 70,000 to 90,000 clones, around 88% occurring once. The CDR3 has 15 amino acids. The germline CDR1 and CDR2 sequences are MNHEY and SVGAGI. V gave up 6 bases and J gave up 9 bases; unmatched junction bases: 9. The TCR sequence derives from a man aged 55 to 70 with acute or convalescent COVID-19. The material sequenced was peripheral blood. The chain links TRBV6-5 to TRBJ1-6; TRBD1 matches 9 bases. CDR3 protein: CASSDRDRAGSPLHF. The CDR3 nucleotides are TGTGCCAGCAGCGACCGGGACAGGGCAGGTTCACCCCTCCACTTT.